This record looks at one TCR beta chain sequence and its context. This sample was taken from a study of T cells in Graves' hyperthyroidism and ophthalmopathy. The ends were cut back, 6 bases at V and 10 bases at J, with 13 bases in the middle. The CDR3 is 13 amino acids. Amplified regions were TCR beta CDR3 sequences from RNA transcripts. First-round RT-PCR with HTBI primers amplified the TCR CDR3 region. TCRdb reanalysed the multiplex PCR reads using MiXCR and keeps one entry per CDR3 protein. The table has 450,000 to 700,000 distinct CDR3 sequences, approximately 44% seen once. The rearrangement joins TRBV12-3 or TRBV12-4 to TRBJ1-6; D uncertain. The sequence was collected from an adult woman with Graves' disease, either hyperthyroidism or ophthalmopathy (not recorded which). Sequenced: peripheral blood or thyroid tissue (not recorded which). The CDR3 here is CASREGGYSPLHF. The DNA for the CDR3 is TGTGCCAGCAGAGAGGGCGGGTACTCACCCCTCCACTTT.